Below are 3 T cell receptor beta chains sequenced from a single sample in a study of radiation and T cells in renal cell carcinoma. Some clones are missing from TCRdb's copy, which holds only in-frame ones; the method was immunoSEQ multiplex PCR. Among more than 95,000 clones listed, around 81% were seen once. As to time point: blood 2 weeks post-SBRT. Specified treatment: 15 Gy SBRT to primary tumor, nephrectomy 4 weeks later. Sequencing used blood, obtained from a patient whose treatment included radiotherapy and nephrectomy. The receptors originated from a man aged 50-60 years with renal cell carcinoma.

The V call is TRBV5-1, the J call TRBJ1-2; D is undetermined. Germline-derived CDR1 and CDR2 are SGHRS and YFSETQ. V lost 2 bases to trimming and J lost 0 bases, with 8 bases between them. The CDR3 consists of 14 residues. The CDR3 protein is CASSFGGANYGYTF. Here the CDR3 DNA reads TGCGCCAGCAGCTTCGGAGGCGCTAACTATGGCTACACCTTC.

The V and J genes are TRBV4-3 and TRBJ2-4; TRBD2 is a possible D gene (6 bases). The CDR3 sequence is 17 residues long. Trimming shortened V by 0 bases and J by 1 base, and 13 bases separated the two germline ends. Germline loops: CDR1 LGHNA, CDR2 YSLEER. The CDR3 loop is CASSQEVGGVAKNIQYF. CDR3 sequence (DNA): TGCGCCAGCAGCCAAGAAGTGGGGGGAGTTGCCAAAAACATTCAGTACTTC.

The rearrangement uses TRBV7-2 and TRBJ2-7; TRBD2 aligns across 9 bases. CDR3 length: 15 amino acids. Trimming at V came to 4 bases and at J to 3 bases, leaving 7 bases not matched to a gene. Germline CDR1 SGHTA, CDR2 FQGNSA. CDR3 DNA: TGTGCCAGCAGCTACAGACTAGCGGCCAACTACGAGCAGTACTTC. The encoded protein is CASSYRLAANYEQYF.